These 29 T cell receptor beta chains share one sample of origin, sequenced in a study of cytomegalovirus exposure and HLA in healthy donors. Researchers ran the PCR with 60 Vbeta and 13 Jbeta primers. Sequenced by immunoSEQ multiplex PCR; TCRdb stores in-frame clones only, minus some. The sample shows about 52,000 clones, over 60% of them seen only once. Material: PBMCs. These TCRs come from a woman aged 45-65 years in good health and CMV-seronegative.

V and J are TRBV27 and TRBJ2-5; TRBD1 matches at 7 bases. The CDR3 consists of 15 residues. V gave up 3 bases and J gave up 5 bases; unmatched junction bases: 9. Germline V gives CDR1 MNHEY, CDR2 SMNVEV (reference sequence). The CDR3 is CASSFSQTGWETQYF. The CDR3 region has the DNA TGTGCCAGCAGTTTCTCCCAGACAGGGTGGGAGACCCAGTACTTC.

V is TRBV29-1 and J is TRBJ1-2; 8 bases are shared with TRBD1. V lost 4 bases and J lost 6; bases outside the gene matches: 4. This CDR3 comprises 12 residues. CDR1 and CDR2 from the germline V gene are SQVTM and ANQGSEA. The CDR3 DNA sequence: TGCAGCGTTGTTGCAGGGGGCAATGGCTACACCTTC. Protein: CSVVAGGNGYTF.

The chain uses TRBV5-1 and TRBJ1-1; D possibly corresponds to TRBD1 (6 bases). The CDR3 contains 15 residues. CDR1 SGHRS and CDR2 YFSETQ come from the germline V gene. With 4 bases removed from V and 3 bases from J, the gap between germline ends came to 16 bases. CDR3 sequence (DNA): TGCGCCAGCAGCCCAACAGGGTCGGTCGACACTGAAGCTTTCTTT. Translating gives CASSPTGSVDTEAFF.

This clone has more than one count but fewer than ten. The J gene is TRBJ2-7, the V gene TRBV7-2; 9 bases match TRBD1. This CDR3 region has 15 residues. Germline V CDR1 and CDR2: SGHTA, FQGNSA. The V and J ends lost 1 base and 1 base, in that order; junction bases with no gene match: 2. The CDR3 sequence is CASSLGGQGSYEQYF. The CDR3 coding sequence is TGTGCCAGCAGCTTAGGGGGACAGGGTTCCTACGAGCAGTACTTC.

This clone was observed a few times. The chain combines TRBV6-1 with TRBJ1-2; D is undetermined. Trimming cost V 3 bases and J 1 base, with 15 bases left between them. CDR1 is MNHNS and CDR2 is SASEGT in the germline V gene. The CDR3 has 16 residues. The CDR3 coding sequence is TGTGCCAGCAGTGAGACCGGTGGGCGGGTTAACTATGGCTACACCTTC. As protein: CASSETGGRVNYGYTF.

The chain uses TRBV6-5 and TRBJ2-1; D call uncertain. Germline values: CDR1 MNHEY, CDR2 SVGAGI. The CDR3 has 13 amino acids. The V end was cut by 2 bases, the J end by 4 bases, with 6 bases between. As DNA, the CDR3 is TGTGCCAGCAGTTACGGCCTTTACAATGAGCAGTTCTTC. It encodes CASSYGLYNEQFF.

The chain is built from TRBV7-6 and TRBJ2-2, with 8 bases matching TRBD2. Germline CDR1 reads SGHVS; CDR2 reads FNYEAQ. Trimming took 6 bases from V and 4 from J; bases not matched to a gene: 4. The CDR3 sequence is 14 residues long. CDR3 nucleotides: TGTGCCAGCAGTCAAGCGGGAGTCACCGGGGAGCTGTTTTTT. Protein product: CASSQAGVTGELFF.

This clone was counted only a few times. This chain uses TRBV7-2 with TRBJ2-7; 7 positions agree with TRBD1. The V and J ends lost 5 bases and 3 bases, in that order; junction bases with no gene match: 1. The CDR3 has 12 amino acids. Germline-derived CDR1 and CDR2 are SGHTA and FQGNSA. CDR3 sequence: CASSPGGYEQYF. The CDR3 DNA sequence: TGTGCCAGCAGCCCAGGGGGCTACGAGCAGTACTTC.

The V call is TRBV28, the J call TRBJ1-2; possibly TRBD1 for D (6 bases). CDR1 and CDR2 from the germline V gene are MDHEN and SYDVKM. V gave up 4 bases and J gave up 8 bases, with 17 bases separating them. There are 14 residues in the CDR3. DNA of the CDR3: TGTGCCAGCAGTTCCGAGACAGGACGGCTAGGCTACACCTTC. Translating gives CASSSETGRLGYTF.

With respect to this clone: This specimen includes other DNA sequences encoding the same CDR3. J is TRBJ1-1 and V is TRBV7-3; D remains ambiguous. Trimming cost V 2 bases and J 1 base, with 5 bases left between them. Germline V lookup: CDR1 SGHTA, CDR2 FQGTGA. CDR3 length equals 13 residues. CDR3 sequence: CASSLDSNTEAFF. The CDR3 coding sequence is TGTGCCAGCAGCTTAGACTCGAACACTGAAGCTTTCTTT.

The CDR3 spells CSAGTRGNTGELFF. DNA for the CDR3: TGCAGCGCCGGAACAAGGGGGAACACCGGGGAGCTGTTTTTT. The V call is TRBV29-1, the J call TRBJ2-2, with D tentatively TRBD1 (5 bases). Germline V gene lookup returns CDR1 SQVTM and CDR2 ANQGSEA. The CDR3 spans 14 residues. The ends were cut back, 7 bases at V and 1 base at J, with 13 bases in the middle.

This clone was seen just once. The chain carries TRBV5-1 and TRBJ2-5, with D possibly TRBD1 on 5 matching bases. This CDR3 has 15 amino acids. CDR1 and CDR2 (germline): SGHRS, YFSETQ. The germline V and J ends were trimmed by 0 bases and 1 base, with 10 bases remaining between them. The CDR3 DNA reads TGCGCCAGCAGCTTGGCCCCAGGGTCCCAAGAGACCCAGTACTTC. Its translation is CASSLAPGSQETQYF.

The rearrangement joins TRBV28 to TRBJ1-1; D ambiguous. The germline V and J ends were trimmed by 7 bases and 4 bases, with 16 bases remaining between them. CDR3 size: 14 residues. In germline, CDR1 is MDHEN, CDR2 SYDVKM. The DNA for the CDR3 is TGTGCCAGCACGAATAGCGAGCGATTCACTGAAGCTTTCTTT. Translated: CASTNSERFTEAFF.

This clone appeared a single time. V usage is TRBV7-8 and J usage is TRBJ2-2; 8 bases align to TRBD1. Per germline, CDR1 SGHVS and CDR2 FQNEAQ. The trim removed 4 bases at V and 6 bases at J, leaving 7 bases unmatched. The CDR3 runs 15 residues. The CDR3 spells CASSWTGYGAGELFF. The CDR3 DNA is TGTGCCAGCAGCTGGACAGGGTATGGGGCCGGGGAGCTGTTTTTT.

The V and J genes are TRBV7-6 and TRBJ2-3; D is perhaps TRBD1 (6 bases). CDR3 size: 15 residues. CDR1 and CDR2 (germline): SGHVS, FNYEAQ. Trimming removed 4 bases at V and 2 bases at J, with 13 bases between. The CDR3 here is CASSSGTRDTDTQYF. In DNA, the CDR3 is TGTGCCAGCAGCTCCGGGACACGGGACACAGATACGCAGTATTTT.

In this sample, this clone turned up once. J is TRBJ1-5 and V is TRBV14; 7 bases fit TRBD1. The CDR3 runs to 14 residues. Germline CDR1 is SGHDN and CDR2 is FVKESK. After removal of 7 bases from V and 6 bases from J, the junction contained 9 bases not matched to a gene. CDR3 coding DNA: TGTGCCAGCACCCCGGACAGGCCGGGTCAGCCCCAGCATTTT. This translates into CASTPDRPGQPQHF.

The chain is built from TRBV15 and TRBJ1-4; TRBD1 matches at 8 bases. The CDR3 length is 14 residues. The germline V gene encodes CDR1 LNHNV and CDR2 YYDKDF (reference sequence). Losses at the gene ends were 6 bases for V and 5 bases for J; bases not matched to a gene: 5. The CDR3: CATRKTGENEKLFF. The CDR3 DNA follows: TGTGCCACCAGGAAGACAGGGGAGAATGAAAAACTGTTTTTT.

In this sample, this clone turned up a few times. The V and J genes are TRBV18 and TRBJ1-1; 7 nucleotides align to TRBD1. Germline V gene sequence: CDR1 KGHSH, CDR2 LQKENI. V lost 3 bases and J lost 5; bases outside the gene matches: 9. The length of the CDR3 is 15 residues. DNA of the CDR3: TGTGCCAGCTCACCGTCGACAGGGAGAGAAACTGAAGCTTTCTTT. It yields the protein CASSPSTGRETEAFF.

J is TRBJ1-1 and V is TRBV10-3, with D perhaps matching TRBD1 (5 bases). Trimming removed 2 bases at V and 0 bases at J, with 7 bases between. Germline CDR1 is ENHRY and CDR2 is SYGVKD. The CDR3 contains 14 residues. CDR3 residues: CAISERQLNTEAFF. CDR3 nucleotides: TGTGCCATCAGTGAGAGACAGCTGAACACTGAAGCTTTCTTT.

As to this clone: The sample contains more than one DNA sequence encoding this CDR3. The chain employs TRBV7-9 and TRBJ1-2, with 10 bases aligning to TRBD1. CDR1 is SEHNR and CDR2 is FQNEAQ in the germline V gene (reference sequence). Trimming removed 8 bases from V and 6 bases from J; junction bases left unmatched: 3. CDR3 length: 12 residues. The CDR3, as DNA: TGTGCCAGCGGAGGACAGGGGGATGGCTACACCTTC. Protein product: CASGGQGDGYTF.

The chain has TRBV9 and TRBJ2-7; 7 bases are shared with TRBD2. The V gene's germline CDR1 is SGDLS and CDR2 YYNGEE. Trimming at V came to 7 bases and at J to 2 bases, leaving 12 bases not matched to a gene. This CDR3 contains 15 residues. The DNA for the CDR3 is TGTGCCAGCTCCCGAACAGCGGGATCCACCTACGAGCAGTACTTC. Its translation is CASSRTAGSTYEQYF.

The V gene is TRBV13, the J gene TRBJ1-1; 11 nucleotides line up with TRBD1. Germline values: CDR1 PRHDT, CDR2 FYEKMQ (reference sequence). Losses at the gene ends were 5 bases for V and 5 bases for J; bases not matched to a gene: 7. This CDR3 region has 15 residues. The CDR3: CASSAKGQGGTEAFF. CDR3 in DNA: TGTGCCAGCAGCGCAAAGGGACAGGGGGGTACTGAAGCTTTCTTT.

This clone was found once. The chain links TRBV30 to TRBJ1-1; 8 bases match TRBD1. Trimming removed 2 bases from V and 1 base from J; junction bases left unmatched: 6. The germline CDR1 and CDR2 sequences are GTSNPN and SVGIG (reference sequence). The CDR3 spans 15 residues. CDR3 nucleotide sequence: TGTGCCTGGAGTCCAATCGACAGGGGGAACACTGAAGCTTTCTTT. Translated, it gives CAWSPIDRGNTEAFF.

The CDR3 region is CASSPTGYSNQPQHF. CDR3 sequence (DNA): TGTGCCAGCAGCCCGACGGGTTATAGCAATCAGCCCCAGCATTTT. V is TRBV9 and J is TRBJ1-5; no definite D call. This CDR3 spans 15 amino acids. From germline, CDR1 is SGDLS and CDR2 YYNGEE. V dropped 4 bases and J dropped 0 bases, with 11 bases sitting between them. Full variable domain (remainder filled in from reference TRBV9 and TRBJ1-5): DSGVTQTPKHLITATGQRVTLRCSPRSGDLSVYWYQQSLDQGLQFLIQYYNGEERAKGNILERFSAQQFPDLHSELNLSSLELGDSALYFCASSPTGYSNQPQHFGDGTRLSIL.

As to this clone: Other DNA sequences of this sample code for an identical CDR3. The J gene is TRBJ2-7, the V gene TRBV11-2, with D perhaps matching TRBD1 (6 bases). The germline gives CDR1 SGHAT, CDR2 FQNNGV. The CDR3 extends over 12 amino acids. V was trimmed by 5 bases and J by 4 bases, leaving 9 bases between them. Here the CDR3 reads CASSLQGYEQYF. The CDR3 nucleotides read TGTGCCAGCAGCCTACAGGGTTACGAGCAGTACTTC.

This chain connects TRBV30 to TRBJ2-7, with 13 bases fitting TRBD2. The CDR3 sequence is 14 residues long. From germline, CDR1 is GTSNPN and CDR2 SVGIG (reference sequence). Trimming at V came to 3 bases and at J to 4 bases, leaving 3 bases not matched to a gene. Here the CDR3 reads CAWRGLAGEYEQYF. The CDR3 DNA sequence: TGTGCCTGGAGAGGACTAGCGGGAGAATACGAGCAGTACTTC.

The CDR3 DNA reads as TGTGCCAGCAGCCCTCCTTCTAACCAGCAGTATTTT. Translated, it gives CASSPPSNQQYF. The gene calls are TRBV6-5 and TRBJ2-3; the D is unclear. Germline V gene sequence: CDR1 MNHEY, CDR2 SVGAGI. The CDR3 has 12 residues. The V and J ends lost 6 bases and 11 bases respectively, with 15 bases between them.

The chain couples TRBV6-5 to TRBJ2-7, with D tentatively TRBD2 (5 bases). CDR1 and CDR2 (germline): MNHEY, SVGAGI. Trimming removed 7 bases at V and 2 bases at J, with 18 bases between. The CDR3 has 15 amino acids. CDR3 amino acids: CASMMSRADTYEQYF. CDR3 nucleotides: TGTGCCAGCATGATGTCGCGGGCGGATACCTACGAGCAGTACTTC.

DNA for the CDR3: TGTGCCACCTTTACAGGGCACCTCTACGAGCAGTACTTC. Translation: CATFTGHLYEQYF. The chain uses TRBV11-3 and TRBJ2-7, with D perhaps TRBD1 (6 bases). Germline values: CDR1 SGHNT, CDR2 YENEEA. This CDR3 has 13 residues. Trimming shortened V by 10 bases and J by 3 bases, and 16 bases separated the two germline ends.